This T cell receptor (beta chain) was captured in a study of PD-1 blockade in classical Hodgkin lymphoma. Notes on the study in general: At C4D1, TCR diversity had climbed significantly for CD4+ cells, though not for CD8+ cells. Those achieving complete response showed baseline diversity like newly diagnosed patients.

Worth noting for this clone: Its antigen is not known.

Sequencing was performed with immunoSEQ multiplex PCR; in TCRdb, only in-frame clones are kept and a portion is missing. The table has 30,000 to 35,000 clones, more than 80% seen once. Each patient relapsed following autologous stem cell transplantation, and prior brentuximab vedotin exposure differed. Purified CD4+ T cells were obtained from thawed PBMCs through magnetic negative selection. Between the trimmed V and J ends, which lost 0 bases and 6 bases, there was a span of 12 bases. Germline values: CDR1 MGHRA, CDR2 YSYEKL. The CDR3 runs 14 residues. V is TRBV4-1 and J is TRBJ2-7; D gene uncertain. The receptor comes from a human donor with classical Hodgkin lymphoma. The starting material was CD4+ T cells from blood, obtained at baseline. CDR3 bases: TGCGCCAGCAGCCAAGATCGTCGGGTCAGCGAGCAGTACTTC. This codes for CASSQDRRVSEQYF.